A selection of T cell receptor beta chains follows, all from one sample in a study of T cells in Graves' hyperthyroidism and ophthalmopathy. One entry per CDR3 protein results from TCRdb running MiXCR on the multiplex PCR reads. The sample carries about 330,000 distinct CDR3 sequences, roughly 13% recorded once. The sample consisted of blood. Receptors were obtained from a woman between 35 and 50 years old with Graves' ophthalmopathy. CDR3s include the opening cysteine and the closing phenylalanine or tryptophan. A D gene is named only where the DNA matches it firmly. Expanded clones get a size class; other rows say once, few or many, or leave the size out.

j_call v_call clone_size d_call cdr3_aa cdr3_nt
TRBJ1-1 TRBV10-2 - - CASRMDTGVLRNTEAFF TGCGCCAGCAGAATGGACACGGGAGTTTTGAGGAACACTGAAGCTTTCTTT
TRBJ2-3 TRBV4-2 - - CASSQEEGFGADTQYF TGTGCCAGCAGCCAAGAAGAGGGGTTTGGGGCAGATACGCAGTATTTT
TRBJ1-2 TRBV6-2/TRBV6-3 - - CASSDATPYPYGYTF TGTGCCAGCAGTGACGCGACGCCCTACCCGTATGGCTACACCTTC
TRBJ2-2 TRBV27 few TRBD2 CASSPSSSGTRNTGELFF TGTGCCAGCAGTCCAAGTTCTTCCGGGACTAGGAACACCGGGGAGCTGTTTTTT
TRBJ2-3 TRBV5-1 few - CASSFRLTSTDTQYF TGCGCCAGCAGCTTCCGCCTGACTAGCACAGATACGCAGTATTTT
TRBJ2-3 TRBV28 few - CASSLVAPDTQYF TGTGCCAGCAGTTTGGTAGCTCCAGATACGCAGTATTTT
TRBJ2-7 TRBV20-1 once TRBD2 CSAREQLANYEQHF TGCAGTGCTAGAGAACAACTAGCGAATTACGAGCAGCACTTC
TRBJ2-7 TRBV3-1 many - CASSPSWGAYEQYF TGTGCCAGCAGCCCGTCCTGGGGGGCCTACGAGCAGTACTTC
TRBJ1-4 TRBV3-1 - TRBD1 CASSPRPDRVQKLFF TGTGCCAGCAGCCCACGGCCGGACAGGGTTCAAAAACTGTTTTTT
TRBJ1-6 TRBV6-5 many TRBD1 CASSYSGQANSPLHF TGTGCCAGCAGTTACTCCGGACAGGCAAATTCACCCCTCCACTTT
TRBJ2-5 TRBV5-1 - - CASSQIRGGSQPETQYF TGCGCCAGCAGCCAGATCCGCGGGGGCTCCCAGCCAGAGACCCAGTACTTC
TRBJ1-2 TRBV24-1 many TRBD1 CATSESQGAGYTF TGTGCCACCAGTGAGTCTCAGGGGGCTGGCTACACCTTC
TRBJ1-2 TRBV11-2 many TRBD1 CASSLGQGANYGYTF TGTGCCAGCAGCTTAGGACAGGGGGCTAACTATGGCTACACCTTC
TRBJ2-1 TRBV20-1 many - CSARPGRRDYNEQFF TGCAGTGCCAGGCCCGGGCGGAGGGACTACAATGAGCAGTTCTTC
TRBJ2-1 TRBV29-1 many TRBD1 CSVALAWTGVLNEQFF TGCAGCGTCGCTCTTGCGTGGACAGGGGTCCTAAATGAGCAGTTCTTC
TRBJ1-1 TRBV29-1 many - CSVVETVNTEAFF TGCAGCGTTGTAGAGACAGTTAACACTGAAGCTTTCTTT
TRBJ2-5 TRBV20-1 many - CSTRGQETQYF TGCAGTACTCGTGGTCAAGAGACCCAGTACTTC
TRBJ2-5 TRBV20-1 - TRBD2 CSARSRGGLETQYF TGCAGTGCTAGATCGCGGGGGGGCTTGGAGACCCAGTACTTC
TRBJ1-4 TRBV20-1 many - CSARDARAKREKLFF TGCAGTGCTAGAGATGCGAGAGCGAAACGCGAAAAACTGTTTTTT
TRBJ1-2 TRBV27 many - CASSYRGQLQIGYTF TGTGCCAGCAGTTACCGGGGGCAACTTCAAATAGGCTACACCTTC
TRBJ2-7 TRBV6-5 many - CASSYRSTPHEQYF TGTGCCAGCAGTTACCGTAGTACCCCCCACGAGCAGTACTTC
TRBJ2-2 TRBV29-1 - - CSVKTWGAGELVF TGCAGCGTTAAAACCTGGGGGGCCGGGGAGCTGGTTTTT
TRBJ2-2 TRBV2 many - CASSVLGGESGELFF TGTGCCAGCAGTGTACTGGGGGGAGAGTCCGGGGAGCTGTTTTTT